What follows is one T cell receptor beta chain and its context. This sample is part of a study of blood T cell repertoires in COVID-19. About the study: The study drew acute and convalescent COVID-19 samples from the United States, Italy and Spain. T cells, B-cell-depleted T cells, or PBMCs supplied cDNA or gDNA.

The CDR3 has 16 residues. The germline gives CDR1 MNHNY, CDR2 SVGAGI (reference sequence). V gave up 6 bases and J gave up 0 bases; unmatched junction bases: 5. In the authors' methods: Estimates of nucleated cell counts were drawn from the amplification of reference gene primers. Repertoires were generated with immunoSEQ multiplex PCR, while TCRdb's copy carries only in-frame clones and drops some. V, J and clone size are taken as reported in that table, and D and trimming were inferred from the DNA itself. The sample has roughly 140,000 clones, 65% to 85% seen once. This receptor was identified in a woman older than 75 with acute or convalescent COVID-19. Sequencing input: peripheral blood. The genes are TRBV6-6 and TRBJ1-3; TRBD1 aligns across 10 bases. This CDR3 is CASSDGTGASGNTIYF. The CDR3 DNA reads TGTGCCAGCAGCGACGGGACAGGGGCCTCTGGAAACACCATATATTTT.